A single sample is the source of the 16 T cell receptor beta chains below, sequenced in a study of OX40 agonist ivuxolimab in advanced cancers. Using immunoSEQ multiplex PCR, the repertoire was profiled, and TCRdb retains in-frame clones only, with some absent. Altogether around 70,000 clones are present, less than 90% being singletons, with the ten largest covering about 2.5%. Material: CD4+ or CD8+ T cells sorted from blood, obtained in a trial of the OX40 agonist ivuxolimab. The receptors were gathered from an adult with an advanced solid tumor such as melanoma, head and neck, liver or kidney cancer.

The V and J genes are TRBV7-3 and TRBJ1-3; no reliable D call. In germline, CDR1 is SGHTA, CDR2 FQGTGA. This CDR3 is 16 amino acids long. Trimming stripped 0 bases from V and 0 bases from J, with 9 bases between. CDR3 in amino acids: CASSLTPFNSGNTIYF. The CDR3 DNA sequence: TGTGCCAGCAGCTTAACTCCGTTCAACTCTGGAAACACCATATATTTT. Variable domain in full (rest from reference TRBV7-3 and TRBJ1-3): GAGVSQTPSNKVTEKGKYVELRCDPISGHTALYWYRQSLGQGPEFLIYFQGTGAADDSGLPNDRFFAVRPEGSVSTLKIQRTERGDSAVYLCASSLTPFNSGNTIYFGEGSWLTVV.

CDR3 amino acids: CASSLGTGNSGNTIYF. The CDR3 DNA is TGTGCCAGCAGCCTCGGGACAGGGAACTCTGGAAACACCATATATTTT. The chain recombines TRBV7-2 with TRBJ1-3, with 9 nucleotides matching TRBD1. From germline, CDR1 is SGHTA and CDR2 FQGNSA. CDR3 length equals 16 residues. The V segment lost 5 bases and the J segment 0 bases; nucleotides outside the gene matches: 5.

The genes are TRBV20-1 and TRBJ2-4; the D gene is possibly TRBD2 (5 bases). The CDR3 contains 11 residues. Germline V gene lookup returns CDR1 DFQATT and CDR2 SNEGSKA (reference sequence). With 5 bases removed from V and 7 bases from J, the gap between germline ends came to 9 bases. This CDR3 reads CSAGPGNIQYF. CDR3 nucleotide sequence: TGCAGTGCTGGGCCGGGGAACATTCAGTACTTC.

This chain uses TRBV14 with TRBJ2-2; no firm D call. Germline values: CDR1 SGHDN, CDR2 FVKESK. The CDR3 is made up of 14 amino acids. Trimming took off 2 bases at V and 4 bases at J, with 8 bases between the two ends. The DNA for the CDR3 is TGTGCCAGCAGCCAAACAGTCAGCACCGGGGAGCTGTTTTTT. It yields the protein CASSQTVSTGELFF.

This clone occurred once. The CDR3 protein is CASSFSGAGLPYEQYF. The CDR3 bases are TGTGCCAGCAGTTTCTCTGGGGCGGGGCTACCCTACGAGCAGTACTTC. The chain joins TRBV6-5 to TRBJ2-7, with D tentatively TRBD2 (6 bases). CDR3 length: 16 amino acids. Trimming left V 4 bases short and J 2 bases short, with 18 bases between. The germline CDR1 and CDR2 sequences are MNHEY and SVGAGI.

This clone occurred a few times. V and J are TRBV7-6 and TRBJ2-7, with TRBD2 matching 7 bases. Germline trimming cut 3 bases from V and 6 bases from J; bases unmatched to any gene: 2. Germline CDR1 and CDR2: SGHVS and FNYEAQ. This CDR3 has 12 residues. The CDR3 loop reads CASSFRGGEQYF. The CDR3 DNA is TGTGCCAGCAGCTTTCGCGGGGGCGAGCAGTACTTC. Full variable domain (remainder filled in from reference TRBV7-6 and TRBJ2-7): GAGVSQSPRYKVTKRGQDVALRCDPISGHVSLYWYRQALGQGPEFLTYFNYEAQQDKSGLPNDRFSAERPEGSISTLTIQRTEQRDSAMYRCASSFRGGEQYFGPGTRLTVT.

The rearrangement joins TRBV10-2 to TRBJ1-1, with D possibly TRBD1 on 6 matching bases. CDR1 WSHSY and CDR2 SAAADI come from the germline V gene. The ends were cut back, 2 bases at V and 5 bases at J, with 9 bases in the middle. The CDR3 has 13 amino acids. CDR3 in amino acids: CASSEQGGTEAFF. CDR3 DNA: TGCGCCAGCAGTGAGCAAGGGGGGACTGAAGCTTTCTTT.

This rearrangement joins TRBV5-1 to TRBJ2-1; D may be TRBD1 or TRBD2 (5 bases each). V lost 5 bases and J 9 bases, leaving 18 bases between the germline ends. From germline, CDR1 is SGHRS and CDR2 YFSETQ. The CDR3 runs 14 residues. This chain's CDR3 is CASSGAVSRGEQFF. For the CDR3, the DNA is TGCGCCAGCAGTGGGGCAGTCTCGAGGGGTGAGCAGTTCTTC. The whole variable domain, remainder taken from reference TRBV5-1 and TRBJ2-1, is KAGVTQTPRYLIKTRGQQVTLSCSPISGHRSVSWYQQTPGQGLQFLFEYFSETQRNKGNFPGRFSGRQFSNSRSEMNVSTLELGDSALYLCASSGAVSRGEQFFGPGTRLTVL.

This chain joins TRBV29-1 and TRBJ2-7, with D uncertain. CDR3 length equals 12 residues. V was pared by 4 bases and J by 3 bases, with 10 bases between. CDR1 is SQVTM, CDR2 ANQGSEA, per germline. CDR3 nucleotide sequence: TGCAGCGTTGCTCGCGGAAGCTACGAGCAGTACTTC. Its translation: CSVARGSYEQYF.

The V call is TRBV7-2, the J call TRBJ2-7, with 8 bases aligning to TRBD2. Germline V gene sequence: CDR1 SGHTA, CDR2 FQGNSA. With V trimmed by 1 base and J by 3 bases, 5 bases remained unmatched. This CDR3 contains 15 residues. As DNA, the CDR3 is TGTGCCAGCAGCTTAGACGGTAGCGGGGACTACGAGCAGTACTTC. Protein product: CASSLDGSGDYEQYF.

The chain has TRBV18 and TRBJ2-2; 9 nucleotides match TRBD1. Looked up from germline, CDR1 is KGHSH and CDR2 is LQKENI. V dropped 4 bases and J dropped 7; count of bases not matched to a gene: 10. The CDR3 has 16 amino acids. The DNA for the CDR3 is TGTGCCAGCTCACTCGGGACAGGGATTCCCATCGGGGAGCTGTTTTTT. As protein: CASSLGTGIPIGELFF. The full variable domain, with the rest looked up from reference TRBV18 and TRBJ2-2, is NAGVMQNPRHLVRRRGQEARLRCSPMKGHSHVYWYRQLPEEGLKFMVYLQKENIIDESGMPKERFSAEFPKEGPSILRIQQVVRGDSAAYFCASSLGTGIPIGELFFGEGSRLTVL.

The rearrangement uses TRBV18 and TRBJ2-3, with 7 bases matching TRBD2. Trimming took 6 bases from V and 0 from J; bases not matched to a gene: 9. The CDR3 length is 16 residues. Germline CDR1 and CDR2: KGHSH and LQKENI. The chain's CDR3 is CASSLLSGESTDTQYF. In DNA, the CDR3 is TGTGCCAGCTCTCTTCTGAGCGGGGAGAGCACAGATACGCAGTATTTT.

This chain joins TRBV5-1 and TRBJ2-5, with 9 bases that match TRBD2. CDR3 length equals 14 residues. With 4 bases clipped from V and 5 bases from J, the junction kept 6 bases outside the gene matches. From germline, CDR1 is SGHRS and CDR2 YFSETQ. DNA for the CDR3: TGCGCCAGCAGCAATAGCGGGAGCGGGGAGACCCAGTACTTC. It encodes CASSNSGSGETQYF.

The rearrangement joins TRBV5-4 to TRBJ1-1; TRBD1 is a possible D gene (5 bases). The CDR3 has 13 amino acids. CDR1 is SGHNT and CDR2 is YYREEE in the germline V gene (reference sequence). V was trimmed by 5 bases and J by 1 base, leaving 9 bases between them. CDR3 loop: CASRLGQNTEAFF. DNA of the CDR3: TGTGCCAGCAGACTAGGACAGAACACTGAAGCTTTCTTT.

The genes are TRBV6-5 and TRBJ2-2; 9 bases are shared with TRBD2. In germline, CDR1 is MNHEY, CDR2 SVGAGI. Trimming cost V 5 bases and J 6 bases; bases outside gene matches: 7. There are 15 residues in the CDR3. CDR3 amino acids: CASSPIAGDPGELFF. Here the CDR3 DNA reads TGTGCCAGCAGTCCTATAGCGGGAGATCCCGGGGAGCTGTTTTTT.

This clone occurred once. Here the CDR3 reads CASSYRPAQETQYF. The CDR3 DNA is TGTGCCAGCAGCTACCGGCCTGCACAAGAGACCCAGTACTTC. The chain employs TRBV5-4 and TRBJ2-5; D gene ambiguous. CDR3 size: 14 residues. Trimming cost V 3 bases and J 2 bases, with 11 bases left between them. Germline CDR1 and CDR2: SGHNT and YYREEE (reference sequence). Together with reference TRBV5-4 and TRBJ2-5, the CDR3 gives the full variable domain: ETGVTQSPTHLIKTRGQQVTLRCSSQSGHNTVSWYQQALGQGPQFIFQYYREEENGRGNFPPRFSGLQFPNYSSELNVNALELDDSALYLCASSYRPAQETQYFGPGTRLLVL.